A selection of T cell receptor beta chains follows, all from one sample in a study of blood T cell repertoires in COVID-19. Profiled with immunoSEQ multiplex PCR; TCRdb holds only in-frame clones, not every one. The data show around 100,000 clones, 80% to 90% seen once. The sample consisted of peripheral blood. These receptors originate from an elderly woman with acute or convalescent COVID-19. Each CDR3 is given with its conserved first and last residue. Each record gives: V gene, CDR3 protein.

TRBV20-1 | CSASGTGGTEAFF
TRBV6-5 | CAGNVAGTGTSPLHF
TRBV5-1 | CASSLRQGQNEKLFF
TRBV21-1 | CASGCLGYF
TRBV9 | CASSVAPGQGSTDTQYF
TRBV10-3 | CAISEPSGGAMFGTEAFF
TRBV2 | CASREDRGLQETQYF
TRBV19 | CASRLDRWADTQYF
TRBV27 | CASSGRDRDRELFF
TRBV10-3 | CAAKTSGGSDTQYF
TRBV12-3/TRBV12-4 | CASSLGPNIQYF
TRBV2 | CASREDRVANTIYF
TRBV28 | CASNPRDSGNTIYF
TRBV18 | CASSGFSGQGDGYTF
TRBV28 | CASSLGQGVGYNIEDTQYF
TRBV5-6 | CASSWGLAGGQETQYF
TRBV5-6 | CASSSGTKNVYEQYF
TRBV27 | CASSSRTNYGYTF
TRBV6-4 | CASSAIQGANTDTQYF
TRBV14 | CASSRFGPYEQYF
TRBV11-2 | CASSIGTGTEGGETQYF
TRBV19 | CASSLLLSSDTQYF
TRBV4-1 | CASSQDSAANYGYTF
TRBV6-5 | CASSPRIGELFF
TRBV7-8 | CASSLAGQGYEQYF
TRBV5-1 | CASSRSTGLAGYEQYF
TRBV3-1/TRBV3-2 | CASSPLAGGYNEQFF
TRBV2 | CASSPDLAGGKNIQYF
TRBV10-2 | CASSENGGSNSPLHF
TRBV18 | CASSPPGTAGMGSPLHF
TRBV6-4 | CASSEFSGVGYGYTF
TRBV18 | CASSNTDTGANVLTF
TRBV20-1 | CSARQGYEQYF
TRBV29-1 | CSASTGGVTEAFF
TRBV5-1 | CASSLVTGTSSGETQYF
TRBV6-5 | CASIAPLGGDYGYTF
TRBV7-8 | CASRTGGGNTIYF
TRBV6-1 | CASSEITDSHPSYNEQFF
TRBV19 | CASSIKGNQPQHF
TRBV19 | CASTSSGGPSSYNEQFF
TRBV5-6 | CASSLDRGRSNQPQHF
TRBV5-1 | CASSLGDRGYTEAFF
TRBV6-2/TRBV6-3 | CASSFGTGYEQYF
TRBV9 | CASSVGEGASYGYTF
TRBV28 | CASSNPGQKPEQYF
TRBV11-2 | CASSLDRASEAFF
TRBV11-2 | CASSYRDSFDEQYF
TRBV10-3 | CAISRGQMNTEAFF
TRBV9 | CASSVANGLADTQYF
TRBV30 | CAWSMLVYYEQFF
TRBV5-1 | CASSLGGQGLTEAFF
TRBV14 | CASSRQRGTVSSYEQYF
TRBV5-1 | CASSLGTGRRADTQYF
TRBV5-4 | CASSPRDYRNEQFF